Following are 8 T cell receptor beta chains from one sample sequenced in a study of T-cell memory formation after mild COVID-19. Using its own MiXCR run on the 5' RACE reads, TCRdb lists one record per CDR3 protein. The sample has 380,000 or so distinct CDR3 sequences, approximately 14% seen once. The sample consisted of PBMCs or a T cell subset sorted from them (not recorded which). These receptors were taken from a man aged 18 to 29 who had mild COVID-19 (a few samples of this study predate the infection). Cell type and time point are not known.

This clonotype was detected a few times. The chain employs TRBV2 and TRBJ1-1; D may be TRBD1 (6 bases). Trimming left V 4 bases short and J 0 bases short, with 18 bases between. CDR1 SNHLY and CDR2 FYNNEI come from the germline V gene. The CDR3 contains 17 residues. The CDR3 is CASSGTLTGGMNTEAFF. The CDR3 nucleotides read TGTGCCAGCAGTGGGACTCTGACAGGAGGCATGAACACTGAAGCTTTCTTT.

This clonotype was found a few times. This chain uses TRBV11-2 with TRBJ2-2, with D perhaps matching TRBD1 (5 bases). CDR1 is SGHAT and CDR2 is FQNNGV in the germline V gene. Trimming left V 6 bases short and J 1 base short, with 12 bases between. This CDR3 is built from 15 residues. The CDR3 here is CASSSDSLNTGELFF. DNA for the CDR3: TGTGCCAGCAGTTCTGACAGCCTGAACACCGGGGAGCTGTTTTTT.

This clonotype was detected only a few times. V gene TRBV6-1 combines with J gene TRBJ2-1; TRBD1 agrees at 8 bases. Germline V gene sequence: CDR1 MNHNS, CDR2 SASEGT. V lost 7 bases and J lost 7; bases outside the gene matches: 12. The CDR3 sequence is 15 residues long. The CDR3 reads CASNFGDRRINEQFF. The DNA of the CDR3 is TGTGCCAGCAATTTTGGGGACAGGCGGATAAATGAGCAGTTCTTC.

The CDR3: CASFGGLAGDPQETQYF. CDR3 coding DNA: TGTGCCAGCTTCGGGGGACTAGCGGGGGATCCTCAAGAGACCCAGTACTTC. This chain uses TRBV7-9 with TRBJ2-5; 14 bases are shared with TRBD2. CDR3 size: 17 residues. Germline V gene sequence: CDR1 SEHNR, CDR2 FQNEAQ (reference sequence). Unmatched junction bases numbered 10, after V lost 8 bases and J lost 2 bases. The whole variable domain, remainder taken from reference TRBV7-9 and TRBJ2-5, is DTGVSQNPRHKITKRGQNVTFRCDPISEHNRLYWYRQTLGQGPEFLTYFQNEAQLEKSRLLSDRFSAERPKGSFSTLEIQRTEQGDSAMYLCASFGGLAGDPQETQYFGPGTRLLVL.

The rearrangement links TRBV6-1 to TRBJ1-1; D not certain. The CDR3 is 13 residues long. Germline values: CDR1 MNHNS, CDR2 SASEGT. Trimming stripped 6 bases from V and 6 bases from J, with 14 bases between. The CDR3 sequence: CASRAGRYSEAFF. DNA of the CDR3: TGTGCCAGCAGGGCCGGACGCTACTCTGAAGCTTTCTTT.

V usage is TRBV28 and J usage is TRBJ1-2, with D possibly being TRBD1 (5 bases). The CDR3 is 14 residues long. Between the trimmed V and J ends, which lost 2 bases and 5 bases, there was a span of 12 bases. Germline values: CDR1 MDHEN, CDR2 SYDVKM. The CDR3 coding sequence is TGTGCCAGCAGTTTAAGGGGAGTACTGTATGGCTACACCTTC. It encodes CASSLRGVLYGYTF.

The chain employs TRBV5-6 and TRBJ2-7, with D unclear. V lost 3 bases to trimming and J lost 3 bases, with 10 bases between them. The germline V gene has CDR1 SGHDT and CDR2 YYEEEE. The CDR3 is 13 amino acids. The CDR3, as DNA: TGTGCCAGCAGCTCCTCGGCCGGCTACGAGCAGTACGTC. This sequence encodes CASSSSAGYEQYV.

This clonotype was seen a few times. The V and J genes are TRBV4-3 and TRBJ1-1; D gene ambiguous. Germline V gene data show CDR1 as LGHNA and CDR2 as YSLEER. Trimming left V 6 bases short and J 0 bases short, with 8 bases between. This CDR3 has 13 amino acids. CDR3 coding DNA: TGCGCCAGCAGGGACTCATTGAACACTGAAGCTTTCTTT. As protein: CASRDSLNTEAFF.